Below, 5 T cell receptor beta chains from the same sample are listed, as sequenced in a study of blood T cell repertoires in COVID-19. The data were produced by immunoSEQ multiplex PCR, yet TCRdb's version contains in-frame clones alone and is incomplete. The sample gives nearly 95,000 clones, roughly 90% of which show up once; roughly 1.5% is in the top ten. The sample was peripheral blood. These receptor sequences come from a human donor with active COVID-19. The donor label of this sample is uncertain.

This sequence joins TRBV4-3 and TRBJ2-7; D is uncertain. The CDR3 spans 14 residues. Germline values: CDR1 LGHNA, CDR2 YSLEER. Between the trimmed V and J ends, which lost 4 bases and 2 bases, there was a span of 12 bases. The CDR3 nucleotides are TGCGCCAGCAGCCCTGCCCAGGCCACCTACGAGCAGTACTTC. Translating gives CASSPAQATYEQYF.

V is TRBV6-2 or TRBV6-3 and J is TRBJ1-5; possibly TRBD1 for D (6 bases). CDR3 length: 13 amino acids. Germline V gene sequence: CDR1 MNHEY, CDR2 SVGEGT. V was trimmed by 0 bases and J by 6 bases, leaving 6 bases between them. The CDR3 region has the DNA TGTGCCAGCAGTTACTCGGGGGCTCAGCCCCAGCATTTT. This encodes CASSYSGAQPQHF.

This rearrangement joins TRBV3-1 (or the pseudogene TRBV3-2) to TRBJ1-5; 7 nucleotides line up with TRBD1. CDR1 is LGHDT, CDR2 YNNKEL, per germline (reference sequence). The V segment lost 1 base and the J segment 2 bases; nucleotides outside the gene matches: 2. This CDR3 comprises 15 residues. DNA of the CDR3: TGTGCCAGCAGCCAAGGACAGGGCCGCAATCAGCCCCAGCATTTT. Translation: CASSQGQGRNQPQHF.

J is TRBJ2-1 and V is TRBV7-9; TRBD2 agrees at 9 bases. V gave up 1 base and J gave up 9 bases; unmatched junction bases: 1. In germline, CDR1 is SEHNR, CDR2 FQNEAQ (reference sequence). There are 13 residues in the CDR3. The CDR3 DNA sequence: TGTGCCAGCAGCTTAGGCGGGGGGGTTGAGCAGTTCTTC. It yields the protein CASSLGGGVEQFF.

This clone was detected a few times. The rearrangement links TRBV10-1 to TRBJ2-7, with TRBD1 identical over 9 bases. With V trimmed by 3 bases and J by 3 bases, 6 bases remained unmatched. The V gene's germline CDR1 is WNHNN and CDR2 SYGVQD (reference sequence). CDR3 length: 15 residues. CDR3 bases: TGCGCCAGCAGTGAATTTGGGACAGGGCGCTACGAGCAGTACTTC. It codes for CASSEFGTGRYEQYF.